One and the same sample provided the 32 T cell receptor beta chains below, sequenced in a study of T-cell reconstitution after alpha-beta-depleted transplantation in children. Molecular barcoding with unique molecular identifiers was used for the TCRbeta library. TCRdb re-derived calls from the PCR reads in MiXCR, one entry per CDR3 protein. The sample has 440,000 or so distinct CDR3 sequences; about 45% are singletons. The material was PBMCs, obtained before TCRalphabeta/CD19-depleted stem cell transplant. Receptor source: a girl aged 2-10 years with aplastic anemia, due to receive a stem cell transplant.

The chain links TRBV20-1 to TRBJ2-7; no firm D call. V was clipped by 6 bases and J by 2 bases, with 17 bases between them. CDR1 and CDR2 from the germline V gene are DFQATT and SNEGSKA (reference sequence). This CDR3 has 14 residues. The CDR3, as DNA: TGCAGTGCCAGCCCGCCTCGCATCGCCTACGAGCAGTACTTC. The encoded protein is CSASPPRIAYEQYF.

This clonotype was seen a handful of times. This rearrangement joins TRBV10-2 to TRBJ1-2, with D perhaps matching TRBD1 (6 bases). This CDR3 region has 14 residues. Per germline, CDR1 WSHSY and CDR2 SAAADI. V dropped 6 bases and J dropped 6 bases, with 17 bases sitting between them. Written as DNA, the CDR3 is TGCGCCAGCAGATACCCGGGCGGGGGCCATGGCTACACCTTC. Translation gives CASRYPGGGHGYTF.

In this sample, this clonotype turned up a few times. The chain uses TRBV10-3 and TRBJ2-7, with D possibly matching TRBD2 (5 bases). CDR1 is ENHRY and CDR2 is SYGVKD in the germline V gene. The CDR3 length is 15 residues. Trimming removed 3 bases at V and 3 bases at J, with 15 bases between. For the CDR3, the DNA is TGTGCCATCAGTGAATTGGGCGGAGGAATCTACGAGCAGTACTTC. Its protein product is CAISELGGGIYEQYF.

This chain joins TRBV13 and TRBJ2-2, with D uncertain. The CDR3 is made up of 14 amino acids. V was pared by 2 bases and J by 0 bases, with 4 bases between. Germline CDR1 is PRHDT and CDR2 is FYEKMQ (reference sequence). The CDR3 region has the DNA TGTGCCAGCAGCTTACGGTCGAACACCGGGGAGCTGTTTTTT. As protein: CASSLRSNTGELFF.

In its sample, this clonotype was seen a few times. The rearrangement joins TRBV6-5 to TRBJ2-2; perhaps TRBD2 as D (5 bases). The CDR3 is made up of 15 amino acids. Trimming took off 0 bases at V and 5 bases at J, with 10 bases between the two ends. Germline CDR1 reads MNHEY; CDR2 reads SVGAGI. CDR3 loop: CASSYSMRATGELFF. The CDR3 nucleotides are TGTGCCAGCAGTTACTCTATGAGGGCGACCGGGGAGCTGTTTTTT.

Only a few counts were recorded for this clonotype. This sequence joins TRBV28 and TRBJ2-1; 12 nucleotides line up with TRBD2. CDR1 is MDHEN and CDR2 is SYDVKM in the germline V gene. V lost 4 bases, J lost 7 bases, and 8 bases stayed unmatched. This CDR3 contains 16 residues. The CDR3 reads CASSWLLAGGENEQFF. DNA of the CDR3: TGTGCCAGCAGTTGGCTCCTAGCGGGAGGGGAGAATGAGCAGTTCTTC.

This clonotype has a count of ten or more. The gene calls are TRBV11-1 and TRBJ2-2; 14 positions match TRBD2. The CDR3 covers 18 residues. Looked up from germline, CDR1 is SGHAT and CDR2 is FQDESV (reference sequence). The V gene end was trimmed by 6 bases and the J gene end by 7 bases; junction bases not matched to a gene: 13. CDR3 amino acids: CASRGTSGSEVPGGELFF. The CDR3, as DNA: TGTGCCAGCAGAGGGACTAGCGGGAGTGAAGTTCCTGGCGGGGAGCTGTTTTTT.

DNA of the CDR3: TGTGCCAGCAGCCCCCTAGCGGGGGGCCTGTATGGGACCCAGTACTTC. As protein: CASSPLAGGLYGTQYF. This sequence joins TRBV7-8 and TRBJ2-5; TRBD2 matches at 11 bases. After removal of 5 bases from V and 7 bases from J, the junction contained 12 bases not matched to a gene. CDR1 and CDR2 from the germline V gene are SGHVS and FQNEAQ. The CDR3 is made up of 16 amino acids.

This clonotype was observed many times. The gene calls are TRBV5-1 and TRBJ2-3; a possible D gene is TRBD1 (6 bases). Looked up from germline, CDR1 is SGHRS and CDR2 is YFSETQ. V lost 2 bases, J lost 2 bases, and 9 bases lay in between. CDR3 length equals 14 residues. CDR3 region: CASSLGGVTDTQYF. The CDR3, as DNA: TGCGCCAGCAGCTTAGGGGGAGTCACAGATACGCAGTATTTT.

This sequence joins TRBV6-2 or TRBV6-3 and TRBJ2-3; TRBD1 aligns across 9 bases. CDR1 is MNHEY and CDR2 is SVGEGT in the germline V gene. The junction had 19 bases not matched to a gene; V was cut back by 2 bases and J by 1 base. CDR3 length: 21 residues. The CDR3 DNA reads TGTGCCAGCAGTTACCACACCGGGACAGGGCACGCGGAGCGCGGCACAGATACGCAGTATTTT. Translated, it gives CASSYHTGTGHAERGTDTQYF.

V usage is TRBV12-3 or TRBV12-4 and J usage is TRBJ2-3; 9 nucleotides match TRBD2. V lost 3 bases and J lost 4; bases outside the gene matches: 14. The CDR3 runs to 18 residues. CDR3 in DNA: TGTGCCAGCAGTTTGAAAGGCGGGGGGGCCTTTAGGCCAGATACGCAGTATTTT. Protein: CASSLKGGGAFRPDTQYF.

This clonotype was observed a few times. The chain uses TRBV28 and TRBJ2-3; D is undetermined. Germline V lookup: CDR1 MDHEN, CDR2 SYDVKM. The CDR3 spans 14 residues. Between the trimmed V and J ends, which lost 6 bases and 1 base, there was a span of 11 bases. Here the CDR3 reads CASSRSRGTDTQYF. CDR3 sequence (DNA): TGTGCCAGCAGCCGAAGCAGAGGCACAGATACGCAGTATTTT.

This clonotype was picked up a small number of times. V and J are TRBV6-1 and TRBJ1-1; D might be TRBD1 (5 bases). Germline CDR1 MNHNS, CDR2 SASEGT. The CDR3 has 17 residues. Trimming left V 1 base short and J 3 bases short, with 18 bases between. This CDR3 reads CASSEDPRRGGDTEAFF. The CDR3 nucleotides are TGTGCCAGCAGTGAAGACCCACGTAGGGGAGGGGACACTGAAGCTTTCTTT.

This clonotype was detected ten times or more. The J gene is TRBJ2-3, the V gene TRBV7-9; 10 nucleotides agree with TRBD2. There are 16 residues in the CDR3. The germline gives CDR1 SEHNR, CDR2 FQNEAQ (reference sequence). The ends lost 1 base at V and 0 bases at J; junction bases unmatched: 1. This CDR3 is CASSLGLAGSTDTQYF. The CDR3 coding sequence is TGTGCCAGCAGCTTAGGACTAGCGGGTAGCACAGATACGCAGTATTTT.

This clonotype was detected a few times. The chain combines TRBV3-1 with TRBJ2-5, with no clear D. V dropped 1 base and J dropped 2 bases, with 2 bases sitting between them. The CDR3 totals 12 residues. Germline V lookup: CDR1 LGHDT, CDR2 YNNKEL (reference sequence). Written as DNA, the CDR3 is TGTGCCAGCAGCCAAGGTCAAGAGACCCAGTACTTC. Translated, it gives CASSQGQETQYF.

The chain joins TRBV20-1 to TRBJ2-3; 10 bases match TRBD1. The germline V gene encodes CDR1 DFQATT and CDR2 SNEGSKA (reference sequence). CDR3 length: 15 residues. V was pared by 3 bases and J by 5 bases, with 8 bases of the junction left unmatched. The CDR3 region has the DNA TGCAGTGCTAGGATAGACAGGGGGCAGAGAGATACGCAGTATTTT. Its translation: CSARIDRGQRDTQYF.

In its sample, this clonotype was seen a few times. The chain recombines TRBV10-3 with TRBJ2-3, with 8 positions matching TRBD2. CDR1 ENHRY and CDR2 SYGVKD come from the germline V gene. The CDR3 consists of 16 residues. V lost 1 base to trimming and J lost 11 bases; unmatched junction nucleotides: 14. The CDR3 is CAISELPAGVSNLQYF. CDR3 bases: TGTGCCATCAGTGAGTTGCCAGCGGGAGTTTCCAACTTGCAGTATTTT.

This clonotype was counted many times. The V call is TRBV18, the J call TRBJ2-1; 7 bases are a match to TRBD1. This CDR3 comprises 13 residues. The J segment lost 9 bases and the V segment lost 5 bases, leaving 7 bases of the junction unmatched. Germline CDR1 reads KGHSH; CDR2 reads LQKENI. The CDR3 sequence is CASSSDRDGEQFF. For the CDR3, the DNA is TGTGCCAGCTCATCCGACAGGGATGGTGAGCAGTTCTTC. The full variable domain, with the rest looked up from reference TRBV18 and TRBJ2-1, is NAGVMQNPRHLVRRRGQEARLRCSPMKGHSHVYWYRQLPEEGLKFMVYLQKENIIDESGMPKERFSAEFPKEGPSILRIQQVVRGDSAAYFCASSSDRDGEQFFGPGTRLTVL.

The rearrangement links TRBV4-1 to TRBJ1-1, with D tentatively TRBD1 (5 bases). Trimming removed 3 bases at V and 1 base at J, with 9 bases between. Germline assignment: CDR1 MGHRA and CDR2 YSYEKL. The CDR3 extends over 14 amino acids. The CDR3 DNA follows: TGCGCCAGCAGCCATTCCGGACAGAACACTGAAGCTTTCTTT. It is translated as CASSHSGQNTEAFF.

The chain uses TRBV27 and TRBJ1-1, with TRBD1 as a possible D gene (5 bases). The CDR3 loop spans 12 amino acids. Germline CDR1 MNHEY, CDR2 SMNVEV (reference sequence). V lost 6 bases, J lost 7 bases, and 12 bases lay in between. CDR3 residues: CASRPREGEAFF. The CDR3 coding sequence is TGTGCCAGCAGACCCAGGGAGGGTGAAGCTTTCTTT.

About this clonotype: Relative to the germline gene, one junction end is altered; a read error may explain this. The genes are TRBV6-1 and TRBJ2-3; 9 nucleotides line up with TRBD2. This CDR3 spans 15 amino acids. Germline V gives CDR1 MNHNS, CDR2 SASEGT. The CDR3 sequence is CASRPPGLAKDAQYF. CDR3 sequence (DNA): TGTGCCAGCAGACCCCCGGGACTAGCCAAAGATGCGCAGTATTTT.

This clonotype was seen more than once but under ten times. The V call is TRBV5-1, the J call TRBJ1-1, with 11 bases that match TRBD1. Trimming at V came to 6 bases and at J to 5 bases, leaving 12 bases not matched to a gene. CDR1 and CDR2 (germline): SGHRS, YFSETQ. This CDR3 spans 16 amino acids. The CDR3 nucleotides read TGCGCCAGCACCCCCCGGTGGGGACAGGGGGGAACTGAAGCTTTCTTT. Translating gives CASTPRWGQGGTEAFF.

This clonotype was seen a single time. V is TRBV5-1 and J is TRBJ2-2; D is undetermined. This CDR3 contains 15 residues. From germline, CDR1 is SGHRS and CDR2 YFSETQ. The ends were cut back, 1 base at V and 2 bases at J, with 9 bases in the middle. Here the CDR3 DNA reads TGCGCCAGCAGCTTGAATACGGCTAACACCGGGGAGCTGTTTTTT. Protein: CASSLNTANTGELFF.

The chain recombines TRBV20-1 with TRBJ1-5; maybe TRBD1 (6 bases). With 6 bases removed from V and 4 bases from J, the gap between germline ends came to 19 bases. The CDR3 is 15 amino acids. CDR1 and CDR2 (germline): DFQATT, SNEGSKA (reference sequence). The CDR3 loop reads CSAKLNDRLNQPQHF. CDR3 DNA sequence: TGCAGTGCAAAACTCAATGACAGGTTGAATCAGCCCCAGCATTTT.

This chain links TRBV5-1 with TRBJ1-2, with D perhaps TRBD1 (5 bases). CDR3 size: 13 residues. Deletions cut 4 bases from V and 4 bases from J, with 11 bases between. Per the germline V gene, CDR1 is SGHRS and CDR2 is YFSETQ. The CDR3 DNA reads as TGCGCCAGCAGCAAGGGGAGTGGCTATGGCTACACCTTC. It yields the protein CASSKGSGYGYTF.

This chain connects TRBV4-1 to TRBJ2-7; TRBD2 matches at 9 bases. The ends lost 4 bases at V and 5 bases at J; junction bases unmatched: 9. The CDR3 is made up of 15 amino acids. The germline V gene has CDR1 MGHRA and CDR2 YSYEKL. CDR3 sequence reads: CASSRQLAGGDEQYF. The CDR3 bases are TGCGCCAGCAGCCGCCAACTAGCGGGCGGGGACGAGCAGTACTTC.

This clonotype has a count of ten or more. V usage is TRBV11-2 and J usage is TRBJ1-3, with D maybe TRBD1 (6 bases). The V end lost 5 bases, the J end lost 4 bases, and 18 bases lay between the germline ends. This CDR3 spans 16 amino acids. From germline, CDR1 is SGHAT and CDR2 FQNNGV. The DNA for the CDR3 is TGTGCCAGCAGCCCCGGGACGGGGGCGCTGGGAAACACCATATATTTT. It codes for CASSPGTGALGNTIYF. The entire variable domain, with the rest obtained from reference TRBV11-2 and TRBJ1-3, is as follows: EAGVAQSPRYKIIEKRQSVAFWCNPISGHATLYWYQQILGQGPKLLIQFQNNGVVDDSQLPKDRFSAERLKGVDSTLKIQPAKLEDSAVYLCASSPGTGALGNTIYFGEGSWLTVV.

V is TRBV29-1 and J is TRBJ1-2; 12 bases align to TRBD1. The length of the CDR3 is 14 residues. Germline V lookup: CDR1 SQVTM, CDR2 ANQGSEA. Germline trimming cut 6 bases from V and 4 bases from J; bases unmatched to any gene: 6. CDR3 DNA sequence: TGCAGCGTACCGGGACAGGGGGCTTTCTATGGCTACACCTTC. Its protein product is CSVPGQGAFYGYTF.

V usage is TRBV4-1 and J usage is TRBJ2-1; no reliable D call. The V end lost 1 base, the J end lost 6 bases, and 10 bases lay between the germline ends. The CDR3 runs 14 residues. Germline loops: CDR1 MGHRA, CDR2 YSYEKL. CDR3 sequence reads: CASSQGRVGNEQFF. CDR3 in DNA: TGCGCCAGCAGCCAAGGTCGCGTGGGCAATGAGCAGTTCTTC.

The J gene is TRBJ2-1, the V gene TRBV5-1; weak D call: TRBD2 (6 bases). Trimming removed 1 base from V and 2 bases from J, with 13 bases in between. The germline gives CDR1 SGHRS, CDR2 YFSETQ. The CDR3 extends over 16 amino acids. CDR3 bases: TGCGCCAGCAGCTTGAGCGGAGGGGAGACCTACAATGAGCAGTTCTTC. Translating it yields CASSLSGGETYNEQFF.

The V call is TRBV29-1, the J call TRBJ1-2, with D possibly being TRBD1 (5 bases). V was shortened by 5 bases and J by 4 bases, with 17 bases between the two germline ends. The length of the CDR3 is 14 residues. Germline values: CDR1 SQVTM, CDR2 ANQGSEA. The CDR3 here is CSVCDPWDLYGYTF. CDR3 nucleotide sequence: TGCAGCGTTTGTGACCCCTGGGACCTCTATGGCTACACCTTC.

The CDR3 DNA reads TGTGCCACCAGTGATTTATACACCGGGGAGCTGTTTTTT. This encodes CATSDLYTGELFF. J is TRBJ2-2 and V is TRBV24-1; D is unclear. In germline, CDR1 is KGHDR, CDR2 SFDVKD. The germline V and J ends were trimmed by 1 base and 3 bases, with 2 bases remaining between them. The CDR3 is 13 amino acids.